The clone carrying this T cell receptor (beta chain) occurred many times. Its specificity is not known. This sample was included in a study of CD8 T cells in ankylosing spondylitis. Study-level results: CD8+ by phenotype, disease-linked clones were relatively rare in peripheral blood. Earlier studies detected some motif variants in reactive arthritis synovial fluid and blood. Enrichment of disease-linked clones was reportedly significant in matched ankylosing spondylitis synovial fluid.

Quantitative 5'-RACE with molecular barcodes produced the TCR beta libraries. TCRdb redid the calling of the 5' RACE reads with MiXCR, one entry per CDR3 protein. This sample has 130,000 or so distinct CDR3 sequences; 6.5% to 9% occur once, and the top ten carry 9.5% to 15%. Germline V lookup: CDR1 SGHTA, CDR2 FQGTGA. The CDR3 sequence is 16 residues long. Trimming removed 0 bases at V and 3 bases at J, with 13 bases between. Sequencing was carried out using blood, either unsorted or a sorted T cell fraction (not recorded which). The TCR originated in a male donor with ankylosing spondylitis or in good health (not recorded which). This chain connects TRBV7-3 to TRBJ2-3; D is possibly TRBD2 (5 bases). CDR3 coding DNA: TGTGCCAGCAGCTTAACTCGGCTAGCTGGTACAGATACGCAGTATTTT. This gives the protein CASSLTRLAGTDTQYF.